One and the same sample provided the 20 T cell receptor beta chains below, sequenced in a study of early T cells in non-severe SARS-CoV-2 infection. MiXCR was run by TCRdb on the 5' RACE reads, yielding one entry per CDR3 protein. Counted here are roughly 53,000 distinct CDR3 sequences, approximately 12% occurring once; the ten biggest clones make up about 2.5%. Sequencing used whole blood, obtained at baseline. Source of these receptors: an adult who was a healthcare worker with PCR-confirmed SARS-CoV-2 infection or an uninfected control (not recorded which).

The chain joins TRBV28 to TRBJ2-7; D gene ambiguous. V lost 3 bases, J lost 4 bases, and 7 bases lay in between. Germline CDR1 MDHEN, CDR2 SYDVKM. CDR3 size: 12 residues. The DNA of the CDR3 is TGTGCCAGCAGTTTTTATGAGTACGAGCAGTACTTC. Protein: CASSFYEYEQYF.

The chain couples TRBV11-2 to TRBJ2-5; 8 positions agree with TRBD2. The CDR3 runs 16 residues. V gave up 4 bases and J gave up 4 bases; unmatched junction bases: 11. The germline V gene has CDR1 SGHAT and CDR2 FQNNGV. CDR3 residues: CASSSLQRERLETQYF. Written as DNA, the CDR3 is TGTGCCAGCAGCTCGCTACAGCGGGAGCGGCTAGAGACCCAGTACTTC. Full variable domain (outside the CDR3, taken from reference TRBV11-2 and TRBJ2-5): EAGVAQSPRYKIIEKRQSVAFWCNPISGHATLYWYQQILGQGPKLLIQFQNNGVVDDSQLPKDRFSAERLKGVDSTLKIQPAKLEDSAVYLCASSSLQRERLETQYFGPGTRLLVL.

This clonotype was counted at least ten times. V gene TRBV20-1 combines with J gene TRBJ2-7; possibly TRBD1 for D (6 bases). Germline assignment: CDR1 DFQATT and CDR2 SNEGSKA (reference sequence). CDR3 size: 14 residues. The ends were cut back, 0 bases at V and 5 bases at J, with 14 bases in the middle. The CDR3 DNA follows: TGCAGTGCTAGAGATGAAGGGGGTATCCACGAGCAGTACTTC. This translates into CSARDEGGIHEQYF.

The chain employs TRBV6-2 or TRBV6-3 and TRBJ1-2, with D hard to call. CDR1 MNHEY and CDR2 SVGEGT come from the germline V gene. The CDR3 consists of 17 residues. Trimming took off 2 bases at V and 0 bases at J, with 16 bases between the two ends. CDR3 in DNA: TGTGCCAGCAGTTACCCCAGAAGCGAACCGTCTAACTATGGCTACACCTTC. It yields the protein CASSYPRSEPSNYGYTF.

The J gene is TRBJ1-5, the V gene TRBV12-3 or TRBV12-4; possible D gene TRBD1, 5 bases. The CDR3 consists of 15 residues. V lost 4 bases and J lost 3, with 13 bases in between. CDR3 amino acids: CASSSSGHVNQPQHF. CDR3 DNA: TGTGCCAGCAGTTCGTCGGGGCATGTCAATCAGCCCCAGCATTTT.

This clonotype occurred many times. This chain connects TRBV20-1 to TRBJ2-5; tentatively, D is TRBD1 (6 bases). Germline loops: CDR1 DFQATT, CDR2 SNEGSKA (reference sequence). The germline V and J ends were trimmed by 5 bases and 4 bases, with 17 bases remaining between them. This CDR3 contains 14 residues. The CDR3 sequence is CSAPRGLHGETQYF. CDR3 DNA sequence: TGCAGTGCTCCCAGGGGCCTGCATGGAGAGACCCAGTACTTC.

This clonotype has a handful of counts. The J gene is TRBJ2-3, the V gene TRBV20-1, with D hard to call. Germline V gene lookup returns CDR1 DFQATT and CDR2 SNEGSKA (reference sequence). CDR3 length equals 12 residues. V was trimmed by 3 bases and J by 0 bases, leaving 4 bases between them. CDR3 DNA sequence: TGCAGTGCTAGCGGGAGCACAGATACGCAGTATTTT. Translated, it gives CSASGSTDTQYF.

This clonotype was picked up a small number of times. V and J are TRBV7-3 and TRBJ2-2, with D unresolved. Germline CDR1 reads SGHTA; CDR2 reads FQGTGA. This CDR3 comprises 13 residues. The V end was cut by 6 bases, the J end by 5 bases, with 10 bases between. The CDR3 region has the DNA TGTGCCAGCAGAAAAGGCGTAACCGGGGAGCTGTTTTTT. It translates to CASRKGVTGELFF.

This clonotype has more than one count but fewer than ten. The J gene is TRBJ2-4, the V gene TRBV5-1; 7 bases align to TRBD1. Germline V gene lookup returns CDR1 SGHRS and CDR2 YFSETQ. The ends lost 5 bases at V and 0 bases at J; junction bases unmatched: 5. The CDR3 length is 15 residues. Here the CDR3 reads CASRETGQAKNIQYF. Written as DNA, the CDR3 is TGCGCCAGCAGGGAGACAGGGCAAGCCAAAAACATTCAGTACTTC.

This chain uses TRBV11-2 with TRBJ2-5; weak D call: TRBD2 (6 bases). V was pared by 3 bases and J by 5 bases, with 19 bases between. Germline V CDR1 and CDR2: SGHAT, FQNNGV. This CDR3 is 16 amino acids long. The CDR3 here is CASSFSGSGRTETQYF. As DNA, the CDR3 is TGTGCCAGCAGCTTTAGTGGGTCCGGGAGAACGGAGACCCAGTACTTC.

This clonotype is deemed medium-sized (0.01 to 0.1%). The V gene is TRBV11-2, the J gene TRBJ2-1, with D unclear. From germline, CDR1 is SGHAT and CDR2 FQNNGV. This CDR3 spans 12 amino acids. V dropped 4 bases and J dropped 10 bases, with 11 bases sitting between them. The CDR3 sequence: CASSSHRQEQFF. The CDR3 DNA is TGTGCCAGCAGCTCCCATAGGCAGGAGCAGTTCTTC.

Many counts were recorded for this clonotype. The genes are TRBV20-1 and TRBJ2-1; TRBD2 matches 8 bases. From germline, CDR1 is DFQATT and CDR2 SNEGSKA (reference sequence). The CDR3 covers 16 residues. The junction had 15 bases not matched to a gene; V was cut back by 5 bases and J by 6 bases. Here the CDR3 reads CSASRYPAGDRNEQFF. CDR3 bases: TGCAGTGCTTCCCGATATCCAGCGGGAGATCGCAATGAGCAGTTCTTC.

This clonotype was detected many times. The chain recombines TRBV7-2 with TRBJ2-2; a weak D match, TRBD2 (5 bases). CDR3 length: 15 amino acids. The germline V gene has CDR1 SGHTA and CDR2 FQGNSA. V gave up 5 bases and J gave up 7 bases, with 17 bases separating them. The CDR3 sequence: CASSRRVAIGGELFF. CDR3 sequence (DNA): TGTGCCAGCAGCCGTAGGGTAGCGATTGGCGGGGAGCTGTTTTTT. The full variable domain, completed using reference TRBV7-2 and TRBJ2-2, is GAGVSQSPSNKVTEKGKDVELRCDPISGHTALYWYRQSLGQGLEFLIYFQGNSAPDKSGLPSDRFSAERTGGSVSTLTIQRTQQEDSAVYLCASSRRVAIGGELFFGEGSRLTVL.

This chain links TRBV6-2 or TRBV6-3 with TRBJ2-1, with 9 positions matching TRBD2. With V trimmed by 7 bases and J by 4 bases, 5 bases remained unmatched. CDR1 and CDR2 from the germline V gene are MNHEY and SVGEGT. This CDR3 is built from 14 residues. The CDR3, as DNA: TGTGCCAGCAATGCAGCGGGAGGTTACAATGAGCAGTTCTTC. This encodes CASNAAGGYNEQFF.

This clonotype was observed a few times. CDR3 DNA sequence: TGTGCCACCGTAGCGGGGGCCGGTCCAGATACGCAGTATTTT. This gives the protein CATVAGAGPDTQYF. The V call is TRBV7-9, the J call TRBJ2-3, with 9 bases fitting TRBD2. Trimming took 10 bases from V and 4 from J; bases not matched to a gene: 9. CDR1 and CDR2 (germline): SEHNR, FQNEAQ (reference sequence). The CDR3 is 14 residues long.

V and J are TRBV28 and TRBJ1-5, with 9 bases aligning to TRBD1. V shed 6 bases, J shed 1 base, and the junction held 4 bases outside the gene matches. In germline, CDR1 is MDHEN, CDR2 SYDVKM. The CDR3 loop spans 15 amino acids. This CDR3 reads CASRTTGGSNQPQHF. The CDR3, as DNA: TGTGCCAGCAGAACGACAGGGGGGAGCAATCAGCCCCAGCATTTT.

The table lists this clonotype with many counts. The chain carries TRBV29-1 and TRBJ2-1; the match to TRBD1 covers 7 bases. The CDR3 has 13 residues. Germline V gene sequence: CDR1 SQVTM, CDR2 ANQGSEA. Trimming took 8 bases from V and 7 from J; bases not matched to a gene: 11. The CDR3 DNA reads TGCAGCCACCGGGACAGAGTTCCAAATGAGCAGTTCTTC. Translated, it gives CSHRDRVPNEQFF.

This clonotype was observed a handful of times. This chain joins TRBV25-1 and TRBJ1-1, with D possibly TRBD1 on 5 matching bases. CDR1 and CDR2 (germline): MGHDK, SYGVNS. Deletions cut 5 bases from V and 4 bases from J, with 17 bases between. The CDR3 contains 15 residues. CDR3 sequence: CASSKGVARGTEAFF. The DNA for the CDR3 is TGTGCCAGCAGTAAAGGTGTGGCGAGGGGCACTGAAGCTTTCTTT.

CDR3 sequence (DNA): TGCAGTGCTAGAGGGGGACAGGGGAGCACCTACAATGAGCAGTTCTTC. This codes for CSARGGQGSTYNEQFF. The rearrangement uses TRBV20-1 and TRBJ2-1; 10 nucleotides match TRBD1. Trimming removed 1 base from V and 2 bases from J; junction bases left unmatched: 5. The CDR3 spans 16 residues. The germline V gene encodes CDR1 DFQATT and CDR2 SNEGSKA (reference sequence).

This clonotype has a handful of counts. J is TRBJ1-2 and V is TRBV5-8; a possible D gene is TRBD1 (5 bases). The germline V gene encodes CDR1 SGHTS and CDR2 YDEGEE. This CDR3 has 13 residues. Between the trimmed V and J ends, which lost 3 bases and 4 bases, there was a span of 10 bases. CDR3 nucleotides: TGTGCCAGCAGCTCCGGGACGATCTATGGCTACACCTTC. As protein: CASSSGTIYGYTF.